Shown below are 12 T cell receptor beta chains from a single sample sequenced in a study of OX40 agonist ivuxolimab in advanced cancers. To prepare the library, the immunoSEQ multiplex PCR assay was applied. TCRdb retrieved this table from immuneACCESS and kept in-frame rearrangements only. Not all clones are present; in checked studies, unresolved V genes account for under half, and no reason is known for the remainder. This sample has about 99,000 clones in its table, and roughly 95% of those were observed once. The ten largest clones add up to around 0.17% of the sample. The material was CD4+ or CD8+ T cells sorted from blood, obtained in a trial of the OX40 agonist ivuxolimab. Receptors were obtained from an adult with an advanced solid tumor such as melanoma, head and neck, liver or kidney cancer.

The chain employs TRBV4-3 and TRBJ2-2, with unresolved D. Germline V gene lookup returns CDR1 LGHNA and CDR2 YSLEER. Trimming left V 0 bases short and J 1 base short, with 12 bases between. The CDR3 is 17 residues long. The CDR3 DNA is TGCGCCAGCAGCCAAGAATGGAACCTATTGAACACCGGGGAGCTGTTTTTT. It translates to CASSQEWNLLNTGELFF.

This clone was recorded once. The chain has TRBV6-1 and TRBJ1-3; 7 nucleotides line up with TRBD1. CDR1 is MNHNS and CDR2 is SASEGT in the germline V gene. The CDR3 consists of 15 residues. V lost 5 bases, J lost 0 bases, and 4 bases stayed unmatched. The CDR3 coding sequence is TGTGCCAGCAGTAGACAGGGCAACTCTGGAAACACCATATATTTT. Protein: CASSRQGNSGNTIYF.

The DNA of the CDR3 is TGCAGCGTCGGGGACAGGGGTTCCTACGAGCAGTACTTC. This sequence encodes CSVGDRGSYEQYF. This chain connects TRBV29-1 to TRBJ2-7, with 10 bases that match TRBD1. Trimming removed 6 bases from V and 1 base from J; junction bases left unmatched: 3. The germline CDR1 and CDR2 sequences are SQVTM and ANQGSEA. This CDR3 contains 13 residues.

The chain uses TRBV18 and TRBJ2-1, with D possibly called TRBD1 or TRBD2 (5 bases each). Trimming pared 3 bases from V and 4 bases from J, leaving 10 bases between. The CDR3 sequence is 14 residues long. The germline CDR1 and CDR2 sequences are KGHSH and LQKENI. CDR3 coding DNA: TGTGCCAGCTCACCCGGGACGGATTACAATGAGCAGTTCTTC. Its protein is CASSPGTDYNEQFF.

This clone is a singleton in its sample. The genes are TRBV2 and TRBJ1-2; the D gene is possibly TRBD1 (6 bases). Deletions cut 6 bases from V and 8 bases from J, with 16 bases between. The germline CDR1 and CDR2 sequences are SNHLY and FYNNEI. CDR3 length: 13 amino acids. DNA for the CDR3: TGTGCCAGCAGATCTGAGACAGGCGCGGGCTACACCTTC. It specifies CASRSETGAGYTF.

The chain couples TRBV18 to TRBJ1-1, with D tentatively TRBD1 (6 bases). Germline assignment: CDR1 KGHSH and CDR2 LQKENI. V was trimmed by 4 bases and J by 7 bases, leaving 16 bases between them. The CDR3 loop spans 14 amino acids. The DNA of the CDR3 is TGTGCCAGCTCACGCAACCGGGACACCAGTGAAGCTTTCTTT. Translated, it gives CASSRNRDTSEAFF.

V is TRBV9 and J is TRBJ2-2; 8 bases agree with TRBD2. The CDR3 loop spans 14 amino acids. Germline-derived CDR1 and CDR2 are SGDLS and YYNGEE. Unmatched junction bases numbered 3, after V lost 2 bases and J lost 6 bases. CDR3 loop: CASSVAGGPGELFF. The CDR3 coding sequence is TGTGCCAGCAGCGTCGCGGGAGGACCCGGGGAGCTGTTTTTT.

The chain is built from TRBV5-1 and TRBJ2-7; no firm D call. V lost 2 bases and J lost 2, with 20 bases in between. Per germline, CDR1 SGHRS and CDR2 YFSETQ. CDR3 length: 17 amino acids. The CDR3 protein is CASSFSPPVMKAYEQYF. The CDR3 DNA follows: TGCGCCAGCAGCTTCTCCCCCCCGGTAATGAAAGCCTACGAGCAGTACTTC.

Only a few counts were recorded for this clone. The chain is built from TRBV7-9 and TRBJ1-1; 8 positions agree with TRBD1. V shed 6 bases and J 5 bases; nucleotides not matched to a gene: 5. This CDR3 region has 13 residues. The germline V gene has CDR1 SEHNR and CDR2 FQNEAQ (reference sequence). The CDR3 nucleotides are TGTGCCAGCAGGCTACAGGGGGGGACTGAAGCTTTCTTT. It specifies CASRLQGGTEAFF.

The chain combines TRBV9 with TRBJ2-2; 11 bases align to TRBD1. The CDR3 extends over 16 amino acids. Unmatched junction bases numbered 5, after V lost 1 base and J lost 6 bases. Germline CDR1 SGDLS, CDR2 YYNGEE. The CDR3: CASSVTRDRGAGELFF. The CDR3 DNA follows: TGTGCCAGCAGCGTAACGAGGGACAGGGGGGCCGGGGAGCTGTTTTTT.

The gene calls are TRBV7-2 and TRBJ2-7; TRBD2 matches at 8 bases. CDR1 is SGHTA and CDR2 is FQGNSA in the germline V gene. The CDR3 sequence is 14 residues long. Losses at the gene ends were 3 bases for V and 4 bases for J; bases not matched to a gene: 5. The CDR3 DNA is TGTGCCAGCAGCTTTCGACTAGCGAGATACGAGCAGTACTTC. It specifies CASSFRLARYEQYF.

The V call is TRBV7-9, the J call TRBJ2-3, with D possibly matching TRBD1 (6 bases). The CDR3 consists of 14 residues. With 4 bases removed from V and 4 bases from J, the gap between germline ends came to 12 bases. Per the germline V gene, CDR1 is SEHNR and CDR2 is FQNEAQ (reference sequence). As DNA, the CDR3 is TGTGCCAGCAGCTATAGGGGGATCGCAGATACGCAGTATTTT. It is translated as CASSYRGIADTQYF. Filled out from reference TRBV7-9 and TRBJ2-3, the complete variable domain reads DTGVSQNPRHKITKRGQNVTFRCDPISEHNRLYWYRQTLGQGPEFLTYFQNEAQLEKSRLLSDRFSAERPKGSFSTLEIQRTEQGDSAMYLCASSYRGIADTQYFGPGTRLTVL.